This paragraph reports one T cell receptor (beta chain). This specimen belongs to a study of blood T cell repertoires in COVID-19. Study-level background: Spain, Italy and the United States supplied samples that represented acute and convalescent COVID-19.

As handled by the study authors: It was from reference gene primer amplification that nucleated cell counts were estimated. The assay was immunoSEQ multiplex PCR, and TCRdb's table has in-frame clones only and misses some. The V and J calls and the clone size are those of that table, but D and trimming were determined from the DNA. The sample includes 260,000 or so clones, 85% of them seen just once. Assignment of participants to cohorts was predicated upon participant-reported clinical history. V lost 6 bases, J lost 4 bases, and 1 base stayed unmatched. Germline V gene sequence: CDR1 SGHRS, CDR2 YFSETQ. CDR3 size: 14 residues.

This TCR came from a woman aged 50 to 65 who had recovered from COVID-19. The specimen sequenced was PBMCs or T cells enriched from blood (not recorded which). The chain uses TRBV5-1 and TRBJ1-6, with 10 bases that match TRBD1. CDR3 loop: CASKGQGYNSPLHF. The CDR3 DNA sequence: TGCGCCAGCAAGGGACAGGGGTATAATTCACCCCTCCACTTT.